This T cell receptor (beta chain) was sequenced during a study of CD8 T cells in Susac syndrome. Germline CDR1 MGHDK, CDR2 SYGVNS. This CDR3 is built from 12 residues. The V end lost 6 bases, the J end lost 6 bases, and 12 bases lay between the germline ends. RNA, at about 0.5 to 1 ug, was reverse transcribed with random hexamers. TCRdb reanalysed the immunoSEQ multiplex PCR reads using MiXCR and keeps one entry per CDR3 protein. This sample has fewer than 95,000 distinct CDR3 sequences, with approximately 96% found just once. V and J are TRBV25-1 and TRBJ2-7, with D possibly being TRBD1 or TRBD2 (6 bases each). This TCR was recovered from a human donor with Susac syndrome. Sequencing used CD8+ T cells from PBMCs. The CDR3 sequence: CASSYGGREQYF. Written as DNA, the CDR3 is TGTGCCAGCAGCTACGGGGGCCGCGAGCAGTACTTC.